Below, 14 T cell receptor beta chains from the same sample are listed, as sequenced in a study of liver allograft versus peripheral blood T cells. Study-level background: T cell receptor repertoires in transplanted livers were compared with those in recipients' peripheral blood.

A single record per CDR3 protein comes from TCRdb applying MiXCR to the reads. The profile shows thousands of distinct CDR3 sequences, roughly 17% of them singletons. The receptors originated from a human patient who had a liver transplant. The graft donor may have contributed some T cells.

The CDR3 coding sequence is TGTGCCAGCAGCCGCCGACAGGTTGAAGCTTTCTTT. It is translated as CASSRRQVEAFF. This chain uses TRBV7-9 with TRBJ1-1, with TRBD1 as a possible D gene (6 bases). CDR1 SEHNR and CDR2 FQNEAQ come from the germline V gene (reference sequence). The CDR3 is 12 amino acids. Trimming removed 5 bases at V and 7 bases at J, with 11 bases between.

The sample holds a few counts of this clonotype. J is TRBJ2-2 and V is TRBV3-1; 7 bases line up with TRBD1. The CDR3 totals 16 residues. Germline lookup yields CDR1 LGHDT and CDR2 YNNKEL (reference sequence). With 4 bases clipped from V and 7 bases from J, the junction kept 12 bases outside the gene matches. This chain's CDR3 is CASSREADRAGGELFF. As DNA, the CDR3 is TGTGCCAGCAGCCGAGAGGCCGACAGGGCGGGCGGGGAGCTGTTTTTT.

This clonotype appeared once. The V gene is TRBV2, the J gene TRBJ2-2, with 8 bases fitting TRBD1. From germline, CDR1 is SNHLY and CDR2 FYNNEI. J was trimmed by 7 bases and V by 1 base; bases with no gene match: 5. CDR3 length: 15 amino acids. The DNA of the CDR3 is TGTGCCAGCAGTGAAGGACAGGGGACGGGCGGGGAGCTGTTTTTT. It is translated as CASSEGQGTGGELFF.

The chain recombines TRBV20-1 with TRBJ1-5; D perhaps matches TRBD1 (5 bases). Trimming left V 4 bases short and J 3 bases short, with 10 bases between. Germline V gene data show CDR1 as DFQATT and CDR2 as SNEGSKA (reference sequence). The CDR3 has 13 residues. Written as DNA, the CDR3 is TGCAGTGCTACGAGGGGCGTCAATCAGCCCCAGCATTTT. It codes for CSATRGVNQPQHF.

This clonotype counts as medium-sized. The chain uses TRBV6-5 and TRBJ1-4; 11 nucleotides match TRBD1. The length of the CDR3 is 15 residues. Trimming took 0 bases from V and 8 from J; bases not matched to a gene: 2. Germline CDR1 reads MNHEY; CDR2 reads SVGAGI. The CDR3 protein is CASSYSGQGVEKLFF. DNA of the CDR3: TGTGCCAGCAGTTACTCGGGACAGGGGGTGGAAAAACTGTTTTTT.

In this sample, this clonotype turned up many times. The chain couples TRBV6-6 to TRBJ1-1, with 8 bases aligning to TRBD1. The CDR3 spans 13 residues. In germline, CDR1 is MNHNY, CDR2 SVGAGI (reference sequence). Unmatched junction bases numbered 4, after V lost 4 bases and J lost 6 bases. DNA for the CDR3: TGTGCCAGCAGTTTGGCAGGGGGCGCTGAAGCTTTCTTT. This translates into CASSLAGGAEAFF.

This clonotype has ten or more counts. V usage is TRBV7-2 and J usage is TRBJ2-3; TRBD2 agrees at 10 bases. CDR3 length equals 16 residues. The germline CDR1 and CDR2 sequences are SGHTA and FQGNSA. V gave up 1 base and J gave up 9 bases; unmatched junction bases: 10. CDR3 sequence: CASSLGRTSGRVTQYF. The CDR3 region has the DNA TGTGCCAGCAGCTTAGGGCGGACTAGCGGAAGGGTCACGCAGTATTTT. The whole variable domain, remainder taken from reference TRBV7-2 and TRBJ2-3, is GAGVSQSPSNKVTEKGKDVELRCDPISGHTALYWYRQSLGQGLEFLIYFQGNSAPDKSGLPSDRFSAERTGGSVSTLTIQRTQQEDSAVYLCASSLGRTSGRVTQYFGPGTRLTVL.

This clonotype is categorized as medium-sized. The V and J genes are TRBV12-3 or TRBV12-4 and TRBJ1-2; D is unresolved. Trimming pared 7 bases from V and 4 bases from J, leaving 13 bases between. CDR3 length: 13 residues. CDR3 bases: TGTGCCAGCACCGAAACAGCCCTCTATGGCTACACCTTC. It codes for CASTETALYGYTF.

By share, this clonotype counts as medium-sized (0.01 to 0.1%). The CDR3 coding sequence is TGTGCCAGTAGTCCTTGGGGGGAGGGCCGGAATCAGCCCCAGCATTTT. This encodes CASSPWGEGRNQPQHF. The chain carries TRBV19 and TRBJ1-5, with a weak D call TRBD1 (5 bases). The CDR3 covers 16 residues. Trimming cost V 5 bases and J 4 bases, with 18 bases left between them. Germline CDR1 is LNHDA and CDR2 is SQIVND (reference sequence).

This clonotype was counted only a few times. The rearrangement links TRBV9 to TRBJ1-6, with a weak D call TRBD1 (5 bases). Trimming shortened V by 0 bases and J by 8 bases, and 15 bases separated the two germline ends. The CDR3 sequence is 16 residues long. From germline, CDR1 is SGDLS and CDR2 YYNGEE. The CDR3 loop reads CASSVAGRQSDSPLHF. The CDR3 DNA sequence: TGTGCCAGCAGCGTAGCAGGGCGGCAAAGTGATTCACCCCTCCACTTT. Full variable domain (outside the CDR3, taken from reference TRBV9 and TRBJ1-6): DSGVTQTPKHLITATGQRVTLRCSPRSGDLSVYWYQQSLDQGLQFLIQYYNGEERAKGNILERFSAQQFPDLHSELNLSSLELGDSALYFCASSVAGRQSDSPLHFGNGTRLTVT.

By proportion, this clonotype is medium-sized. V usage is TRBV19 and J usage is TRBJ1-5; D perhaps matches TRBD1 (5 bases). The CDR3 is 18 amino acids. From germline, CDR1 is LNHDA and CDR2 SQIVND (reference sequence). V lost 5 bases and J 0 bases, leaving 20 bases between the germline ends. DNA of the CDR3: TGTGCCAGTAGTTCAGGTCGGTTGGGGACCTATAGCAATCAGCCCCAGCATTTT. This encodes CASSSGRLGTYSNQPQHF.

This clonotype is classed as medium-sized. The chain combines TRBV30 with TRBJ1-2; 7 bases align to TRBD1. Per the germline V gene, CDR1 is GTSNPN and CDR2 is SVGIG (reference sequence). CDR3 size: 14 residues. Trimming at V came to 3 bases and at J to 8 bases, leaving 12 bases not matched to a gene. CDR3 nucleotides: TGTGCCTGGAGGCCTACAGGGGCGAGGGGCGGCTACACCTTC. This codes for CAWRPTGARGGYTF.

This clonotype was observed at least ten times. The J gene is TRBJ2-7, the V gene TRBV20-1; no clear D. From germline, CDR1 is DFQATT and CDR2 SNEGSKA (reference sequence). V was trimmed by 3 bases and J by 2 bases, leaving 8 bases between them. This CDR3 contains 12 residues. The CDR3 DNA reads TGCAGTGCTAGCTCGGATACCTACGAGCAGTACTTC. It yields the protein CSASSDTYEQYF.

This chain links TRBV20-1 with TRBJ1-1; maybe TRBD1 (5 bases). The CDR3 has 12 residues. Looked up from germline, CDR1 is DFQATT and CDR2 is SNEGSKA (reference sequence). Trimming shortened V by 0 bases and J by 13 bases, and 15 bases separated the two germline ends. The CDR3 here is CSAREEGRVGFF. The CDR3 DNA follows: TGCAGTGCTAGAGAAGAAGGCAGGGTCGGTTTCTTT.